Listed below are T cell receptor beta chains from one sample, sequenced in a study of cytomegalovirus exposure and HLA in healthy donors. TCRdb keeps only in-frame clones here, not all; method: immunoSEQ multiplex PCR. The sample includes roughly 150,000 clones, 70% to 90% seen only once; the top ten take more than 3.5%. Sequenced input: PBMCs. The receptors were sampled from a woman aged 40 to 50 in good health and CMV-seropositive. CDR3s include the opening cysteine and the closing phenylalanine or tryptophan.

v_gene: TRBV28
j_gene: TRBJ2-1
CDR3aa: CASSLFRGSYNEQFF

v_gene: TRBV7-2
j_gene: TRBJ1-4
CDR3aa: CASSRQGGEKLFF

v_gene: TRBV20-1
j_gene: TRBJ1-1
CDR3aa: CSVGRNTEAFF

v_gene: TRBV28
j_gene: TRBJ1-4
CDR3aa: CASSPGLFSRATNEKLFF

v_gene: TRBV5-6
j_gene: TRBJ2-2
CDR3aa: CATGRFAGELFF

v_gene: TRBV7-2
j_gene: TRBJ2-2
CDR3aa: CASSLAEREGPGELFF

v_gene: TRBV5-1
j_gene: TRBJ2-5
CDR3aa: CASSLASGQETQYF

v_gene: TRBV9
j_gene: TRBJ2-3
CDR3aa: CASSVAASGTGFDTQYF

v_gene: TRBV2
j_gene: TRBJ2-1
CDR3aa: CASSDYYNEQFF

v_gene: TRBV6-5
j_gene: TRBJ1-4
CDR3aa: CASSFTLQALNEKLFF

v_gene: TRBV7-2
j_gene: TRBJ2-3
CDR3aa: CASSLGVSTDTQYF

v_gene: TRBV28
j_gene: TRBJ1-1
CDR3aa: CASSPVMNTEAFF

v_gene: TRBV7-9
j_gene: TRBJ1-6
CDR3aa: CASSSPDGSYNSPLHF

v_gene: TRBV29-1
j_gene: TRBJ1-3
CDR3aa: CSVARTGEENTIYF

v_gene: TRBV19
j_gene: TRBJ2-5
CDR3aa: CASKGQGAAETQYF

v_gene: TRBV10-3
j_gene: NA
CDR3aa: CAISERALAGYEQYF

v_gene: TRBV28
j_gene: TRBJ1-1
CDR3aa: CASRGGTTEAFF

v_gene: TRBV18
j_gene: TRBJ2-4
CDR3aa: CASSPKGGGGIQYF

v_gene: TRBV19
j_gene: TRBJ2-2
CDR3aa: CASSPLTGYTGELFF

v_gene: TRBV7-9
j_gene: TRBJ2-2
CDR3aa: CASSLDRVTGELFF

v_gene: TRBV6-5
j_gene: TRBJ2-5
CDR3aa: CASSYTGTGWEETQYF

v_gene: TRBV6-6
j_gene: TRBJ2-1
CDR3aa: CASTPGGTGENEQFF

v_gene: TRBV7-8
j_gene: TRBJ2-1
CDR3aa: CASSLGGRGYNEQFF

v_gene: TRBV15
j_gene: NA
CDR3aa: CATSREISYEQYF